The source of this TCR beta chain is a study of identical twins. cDNA molecules carried unique molecular identifiers, and template switching added a universal primer site. One entry per CDR3 protein, called by TCRdb with MiXCR from the 5' RACE reads. The table records about 890,000 distinct CDR3 sequences, more than 9% of them present only once. Details on this clonotype: Its antigen is currently unknown.

Germline V lookup: CDR1 KGHSH, CDR2 LQKENI. Trimming pared 3 bases from V and 7 bases from J, leaving 12 bases between. The CDR3 sequence is 13 residues long. The study's findings and limits: The study found weaker excess twin sharing in beta out-of-frame sequences. Potential partial confounding of zero-insertion analyses by invariant MAIT and iNKT cells was noted.

These data also featured in a second study, about yellow fever vaccine responses in identical twins. That work adds: Vaccine T cell responses of twins reportedly seemed partly convergent and partly personalized.

Source material: PBMCs. This sequence joins TRBV18 and TRBJ1-1; no firm D call. This sequence was found in a woman younger than 35 in good health. The CDR3 region is CASSPQAEGEAFF. The CDR3 DNA reads as TGTGCCAGCTCACCCCAGGCGGAAGGTGAAGCTTTCTTT.